This TCR beta chain was recovered during a study of control samples from healthy donors and cancer patients. The table came from immunoSEQ multiplex PCR; TCRdb's copy has only in-frame clones and leaves some out. The sample lists 90,000 to 150,000 clones, 91% occurring once. The receptor was isolated from a woman aged 18-29 years in good health. The sequenced material came from blood.

The CDR3 region has the DNA TGTGCCAGCAGTCAAGCCGGGACAGGGGATAATTCACCCCTCCACTTT. It specifies CASSQAGTGDNSPLHF. The chain joins TRBV28 to TRBJ1-6, with 10 bases matching TRBD1. Germline CDR1 is MDHEN and CDR2 is SYDVKM. The CDR3 covers 16 residues. J lost 5 bases, V lost 5 bases, and 6 bases had no gene match. Full variable domain (rest looked up from reference TRBV28 and TRBJ1-6): DVKVTQSSRYLVKRTGEKVFLECVQDMDHENMFWYRQDPGLGLRLIYFSYDVKMKEKGDIPEGYSVSREKKERFSLILESASTNQTSMYLCASSQAGTGDNSPLHFGNGTRLTVT.